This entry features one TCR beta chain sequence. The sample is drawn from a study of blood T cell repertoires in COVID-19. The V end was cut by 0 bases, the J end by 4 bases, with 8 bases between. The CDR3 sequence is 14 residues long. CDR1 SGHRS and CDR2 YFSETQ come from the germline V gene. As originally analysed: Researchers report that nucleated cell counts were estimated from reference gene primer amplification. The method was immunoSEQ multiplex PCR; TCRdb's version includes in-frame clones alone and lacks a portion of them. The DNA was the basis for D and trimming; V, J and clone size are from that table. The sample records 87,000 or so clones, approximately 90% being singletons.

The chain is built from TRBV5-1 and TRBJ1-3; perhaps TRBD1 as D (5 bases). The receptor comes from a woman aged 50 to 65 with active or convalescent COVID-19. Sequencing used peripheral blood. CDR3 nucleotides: TGCGCCAGCAGCTTGGAACCAGGGGGAAACACCATATATTTT. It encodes CASSLEPGGNTIYF.